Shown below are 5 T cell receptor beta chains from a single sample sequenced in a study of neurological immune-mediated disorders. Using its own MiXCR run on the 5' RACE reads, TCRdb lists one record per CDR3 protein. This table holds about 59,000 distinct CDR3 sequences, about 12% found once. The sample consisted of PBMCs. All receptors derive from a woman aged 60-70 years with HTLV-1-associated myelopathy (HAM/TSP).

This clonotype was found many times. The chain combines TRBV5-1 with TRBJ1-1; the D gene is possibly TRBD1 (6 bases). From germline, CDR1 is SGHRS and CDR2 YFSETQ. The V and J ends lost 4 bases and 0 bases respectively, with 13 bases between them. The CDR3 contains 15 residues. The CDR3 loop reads CASSGRGSMNTEAFF. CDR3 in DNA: TGCGCCAGCAGCGGCAGGGGTAGTATGAACACTGAAGCTTTCTTT.

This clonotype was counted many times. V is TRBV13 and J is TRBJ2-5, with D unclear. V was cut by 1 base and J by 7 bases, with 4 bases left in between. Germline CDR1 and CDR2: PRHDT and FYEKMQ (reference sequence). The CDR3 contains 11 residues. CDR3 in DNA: TGTGCCAGCAGCTTAGAGGGGACCCAGTACTTC. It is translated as CASSLEGTQYF.

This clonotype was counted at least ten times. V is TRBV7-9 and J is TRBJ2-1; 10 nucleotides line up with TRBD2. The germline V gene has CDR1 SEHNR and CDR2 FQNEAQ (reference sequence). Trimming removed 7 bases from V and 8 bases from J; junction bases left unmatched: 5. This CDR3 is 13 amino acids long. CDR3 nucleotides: TGTGCCAGCACCGTAGCGGGAGGCCATGAGCAGTTCTTC. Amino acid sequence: CASTVAGGHEQFF.

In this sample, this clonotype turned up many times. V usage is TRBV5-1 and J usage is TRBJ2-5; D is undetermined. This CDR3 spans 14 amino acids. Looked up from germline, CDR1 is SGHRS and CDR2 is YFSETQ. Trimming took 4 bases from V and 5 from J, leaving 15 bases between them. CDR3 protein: CASSLRVAGETQYF. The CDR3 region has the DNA TGCGCCAGCAGCCTCCGGGTAGCCGGTGAGACCCAGTACTTC.

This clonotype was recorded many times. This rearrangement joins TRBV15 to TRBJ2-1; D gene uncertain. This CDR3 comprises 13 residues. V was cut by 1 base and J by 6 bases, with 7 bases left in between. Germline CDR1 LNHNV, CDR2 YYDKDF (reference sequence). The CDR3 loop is CATSRAAVNEQFF. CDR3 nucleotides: TGTGCCACCAGCAGAGCGGCTGTCAATGAGCAGTTCTTC.